The 25 T cell receptor beta chains reported below all come from one sample, sequenced in a study of blood T cell repertoires in COVID-19. Some clones are missing from TCRdb's copy, which holds only in-frame ones; the method was immunoSEQ multiplex PCR. Among under 300,000 clones, roughly 85% were seen once, and the ten largest hold about 14%. The sequenced sample was peripheral blood. These receptors were collected from a human donor in a cohort sampled during active COVID-19.

The V call is TRBV3-1 (or the pseudogene TRBV3-2), the J call TRBJ2-2; D is possibly TRBD2 (5 bases). The CDR3 is 14 residues long. CDR1 LGHDT and CDR2 YNNKEL come from the germline V gene (reference sequence). The V end lost 4 bases, the J end lost 5 bases, and 11 bases lay between the germline ends. The CDR3 loop reads CASSRARGTGELFF. The CDR3, as DNA: TGTGCCAGCAGCCGGGCTAGAGGGACCGGGGAGCTGTTTTTT.

The CDR3 here is CASSQGSGGKYYEQYF. The CDR3 nucleotides are TGTGCCAGCAGCCAAGGGTCGGGAGGGAAATACTACGAGCAGTACTTC. The chain joins TRBV3-1 (or the pseudogene TRBV3-2) to TRBJ2-7; 8 positions agree with TRBD2. Trimming took 1 base from V and 3 from J; bases not matched to a gene: 8. Germline V lookup: CDR1 LGHDT, CDR2 YNNKEL (reference sequence). The CDR3 extends over 16 amino acids.

The V call is TRBV3-1 (or the pseudogene TRBV3-2), the J call TRBJ2-5; 7 bases align to TRBD1. Germline CDR1 and CDR2: LGHDT and YNNKEL (reference sequence). The CDR3 is made up of 16 amino acids. V lost 0 bases, J lost 6 bases, and 10 bases stayed unmatched. The CDR3: CASSQDRTGVMKTQYF. CDR3 coding DNA: TGTGCCAGCAGCCAAGACCGGACAGGAGTAATGAAGACCCAGTACTTC.

The genes are TRBV7-9 and TRBJ2-7; the D gene is possibly TRBD1 (6 bases). Germline loops: CDR1 SEHNR, CDR2 FQNEAQ (reference sequence). This CDR3 comprises 14 residues. Trimming removed 5 bases at V and 3 bases at J, with 14 bases between. CDR3 in DNA: TGTGCCAGCAGCCCTGGGACATCCATCTACGAGCAGTACTTC. Protein: CASSPGTSIYEQYF. Supplemented by reference TRBV7-9 and TRBJ2-7, the full variable domain reads DTGVSQNPRHKITKRGQNVTFRCDPISEHNRLYWYRQTLGQGPEFLTYFQNEAQLEKSRLLSDRFSAERPKGSFSTLEIQRTEQGDSAMYLCASSPGTSIYEQYFGPGTRLTVT.

The chain links TRBV6-5 to TRBJ1-1; weak D call: TRBD1 (6 bases). Deletions cut 6 bases from V and 5 bases from J, with 16 bases between. Germline CDR1 MNHEY, CDR2 SVGAGI. CDR3 size: 14 residues. DNA of the CDR3: TGTGCCAGCAGCCTAGGGGGTTCGAGGACTGAAGCTTTCTTT. It codes for CASSLGGSRTEAFF.

The gene calls are TRBV27 and TRBJ2-5; TRBD2 matches 9 bases. V dropped 2 bases and J dropped 4; count of bases not matched to a gene: 5. This CDR3 spans 15 amino acids. Germline V CDR1 and CDR2: MNHEY, SMNVEV (reference sequence). The CDR3 DNA is TGTGCCAGCAGTTTAGCGGGGGGGTTGTTAGAGACCCAGTACTTC. Its translation: CASSLAGGLLETQYF.

This sequence joins TRBV10-3 and TRBJ1-2; D perhaps matches TRBD1 (5 bases). Trimming pared 3 bases from V and 2 bases from J, leaving 10 bases between. CDR1 and CDR2 from the germline V gene are ENHRY and SYGVKD. The CDR3 sequence is 14 residues long. Here the CDR3 reads CAISDFGGNYGYTF. The CDR3 coding sequence is TGTGCCATCAGTGACTTCGGGGGGAACTATGGCTACACCTTC.

V gene TRBV5-4 combines with J gene TRBJ2-7, with 15 bases fitting TRBD2. The CDR3 loop spans 17 amino acids. Per the germline V gene, CDR1 is SGHNT and CDR2 is YYREEE (reference sequence). J was trimmed by 2 bases and V by 4 bases; bases with no gene match: 7. The CDR3 sequence: CASSPPGTSGGTYEQYF. CDR3 nucleotide sequence: TGTGCCAGCAGCCCCCCCGGGACTAGCGGGGGGACCTACGAGCAGTACTTC.

V and J are TRBV29-1 and TRBJ2-2, with 7 bases lining up with TRBD2. This CDR3 comprises 14 residues. The germline gives CDR1 SQVTM, CDR2 ANQGSEA. V lost 5 bases to trimming and J lost 5 bases; unmatched junction nucleotides: 8. The chain's CDR3 is CSVRIRGDTGELFF. The CDR3 bases are TGCAGCGTTCGGATTCGGGGGGATACCGGGGAGCTGTTTTTT.

The sample holds many counts of this clone. The chain carries TRBV27 and TRBJ1-5; unclear D gene. The CDR3 is 15 amino acids. V dropped 5 bases and J dropped 7 bases, with 18 bases sitting between them. Germline CDR1 is MNHEY and CDR2 is SMNVEV (reference sequence). CDR3 protein: CASSPLGSSGQPQHF. CDR3 DNA: TGTGCCAGCAGTCCCCTCGGGTCCTCGGGACAGCCCCAGCATTTT.

The V and J genes are TRBV21-1 and TRBJ2-3; the table gives TRBD2 as D, unverified against the DNA. TRBV21-1 is marked as a pseudogene. This CDR3 has 16 amino acids. CDR3 residues: CASSKAALLSTDTQYF. CDR3 DNA sequence: TGTGCCAGCAGCAAAGCCGCGCTCCTAAGCACAGATACGCAGTATTTT.

The rearrangement links TRBV6-5 to TRBJ1-5, with 7 bases identical to TRBD1. The CDR3 spans 14 residues. CDR1 is MNHEY and CDR2 is SVGAGI in the germline V gene. V trimming: 4 bases; J trimming: 2 bases; junction bases outside the gene matches: 2. CDR3 sequence reads: CASSSDRGNQPQHF. Written as DNA, the CDR3 is TGTGCCAGCAGTTCCGACAGGGGCAATCAGCCCCAGCATTTT.

The V call is TRBV5-5, the J call TRBJ2-6; 9 bases align to TRBD1. Germline V gene sequence: CDR1 SGHKS, CDR2 YYEKEE (reference sequence). J lost 1 base, V lost 2 bases, and 4 bases had no gene match. The CDR3 has 17 residues. The CDR3, as DNA: TGTGCCAGCAGCTTACCCGGGACAGGGTCTGGGGCCAACGTCCTGACTTTC. Encoded protein: CASSLPGTGSGANVLTF.

The chain carries TRBV2 and TRBJ2-5; D is undetermined. CDR1 is SNHLY, CDR2 FYNNEI, per germline. The CDR3 is 13 residues long. Trimming pared 5 bases from V and 3 bases from J, leaving 10 bases between. The CDR3 region has the DNA TGTGCCAGCAGTAGACAACCGAAAGAGACCCAGTACTTC. Residues: CASSRQPKETQYF.

This clone has just one count. This chain uses TRBV30 with TRBJ2-1; 10 bases line up with TRBD2. The V gene's germline CDR1 is GTSNPN and CDR2 SVGIG (reference sequence). Unmatched junction bases numbered 7, after V lost 2 bases and J lost 0 bases. The CDR3 is 17 amino acids. The CDR3 sequence is CAWSSRGLASSYNEQFF. The CDR3 region has the DNA TGTGCCTGGAGTTCCCGGGGACTAGCGAGCTCCTACAATGAGCAGTTCTTC.

The gene calls are TRBV7-9 and TRBJ1-2; 9 bases align to TRBD1. The CDR3 spans 14 residues. Looked up from germline, CDR1 is SEHNR and CDR2 is FQNEAQ (reference sequence). The ends lost 4 bases at V and 8 bases at J; junction bases unmatched: 8. CDR3 in DNA: TGTGCCAGCAGCTCCCGGACAGGGGAGGGGGGCTACACCTTC. It is translated as CASSSRTGEGGYTF. Filled out from reference TRBV7-9 and TRBJ1-2, the complete variable domain reads DTGVSQNPRHKITKRGQNVTFRCDPISEHNRLYWYRQTLGQGPEFLTYFQNEAQLEKSRLLSDRFSAERPKGSFSTLEIQRTEQGDSAMYLCASSSRTGEGGYTFGSGTRLTVV.

This chain joins TRBV6-5 and TRBJ1-6; 7 positions agree with TRBD1. The CDR3 length is 14 residues. Losses at the gene ends were 6 bases for V and 7 bases for J; bases not matched to a gene: 6. CDR1 and CDR2 (germline): MNHEY, SVGAGI. CDR3 sequence: CASRNGQDNSPLHF. CDR3 nucleotides: TGTGCCAGCAGGAACGGACAGGACAATTCACCCCTCCACTTT.

The chain couples TRBV19 to TRBJ1-5; 11 nucleotides align to TRBD1. Trimming took 3 bases from V and 4 from J; bases not matched to a gene: 2. CDR1 LNHDA and CDR2 SQIVND come from the germline V gene (reference sequence). CDR3 length: 15 residues. CDR3 nucleotide sequence: TGTGCCAGTAGTATGGACAGGGGGCGTAATCAGCCCCAGCATTTT. Amino acids: CASSMDRGRNQPQHF.

This clone was detected many times. The chain couples TRBV19 to TRBJ2-1, with D possibly matching TRBD2 (6 bases). Trimming took off 3 bases at V and 6 bases at J, with 9 bases between the two ends. CDR1 is LNHDA and CDR2 is SQIVND in the germline V gene (reference sequence). The CDR3 is made up of 13 amino acids. The CDR3 DNA reads TGTGCCAGTAGTATGCGGAGGGCCAATGAGCAGTTCTTC. Its protein product is CASSMRRANEQFF.

The table lists this clone with a few counts. The chain recombines TRBV7-9 with TRBJ1-5; D possibly corresponds to TRBD1 (5 bases). The V gene lost 5 bases and the J gene lost 3 bases, with 17 bases spanning the gap. This CDR3 has 16 residues. CDR1 and CDR2 from the germline V gene are SEHNR and FQNEAQ (reference sequence). The CDR3 DNA follows: TGTGCCAGCAGCCCCGGGGACGGGGGAAACAATCAGCCCCAGCATTTT. Translation gives CASSPGDGGNNQPQHF.

The chain is built from TRBV18 and TRBJ2-5, with unresolved D. This CDR3 spans 15 amino acids. The germline V gene encodes CDR1 KGHSH and CDR2 LQKENI. The V and J ends lost 0 bases and 5 bases respectively, with 13 bases between them. The CDR3 nucleotides read TGTGCCAGCTCACCACCGAGCCCGATGTTCGAGACCCAGTACTTC. Its protein is CASSPPSPMFETQYF.

This clone showed up just once. The chain combines TRBV5-4 with TRBJ1-1; weak D call: TRBD1 (5 bases). Germline assignment: CDR1 SGHNT and CDR2 YYREEE (reference sequence). There are 15 residues in the CDR3. V was clipped by 3 bases and J by 0 bases, with 12 bases between them. This CDR3 is CASSYLDRMNTEAFF. The CDR3 nucleotides are TGTGCCAGCAGCTATTTAGACAGAATGAACACTGAAGCTTTCTTT.

The V gene is TRBV25-1, the J gene TRBJ2-3, with 12 positions matching TRBD2. V trimming: 3 bases; J trimming: 4 bases; junction bases outside the gene matches: 2. The CDR3 totals 15 residues. CDR1 is MGHDK and CDR2 is SYGVNS in the germline V gene. CDR3 nucleotides: TGTGCCAGCAGTGAGTCTAGCGGGAGGGCAGATACGCAGTATTTT. Translating gives CASSESSGRADTQYF.

The chain carries TRBV15 and TRBJ2-5; 10 bases line up with TRBD2. J gave up 3 bases and V 0 bases, and 10 bases lay outside the gene matches. This CDR3 spans 18 amino acids. Germline V gives CDR1 LNHNV, CDR2 YYDKDF (reference sequence). The CDR3 protein is CATSRDRGTSESKETQYF. DNA of the CDR3: TGTGCCACCAGCAGAGATCGTGGGACTAGCGAGTCCAAAGAGACCCAGTACTTC.

Of note for this clone: Different DNA sequences within this sample yield the same CDR3. The chain carries TRBV20-1 and TRBJ2-1; 7 bases line up with TRBD2. This CDR3 spans 11 amino acids. Per the germline V gene, CDR1 is DFQATT and CDR2 is SNEGSKA (reference sequence). The V segment lost 3 bases and the J segment 9 bases; nucleotides outside the gene matches: 2. CDR3 nucleotides: TGCAGTGCTAGTTCGGGGGGTGAGCAGTTCTTC. This gives the protein CSASSGGEQFF.